The 8 T cell receptor beta chains below come from one sample, sequenced in a study of cytomegalovirus exposure and HLA in healthy donors. The method was immunoSEQ multiplex PCR; TCRdb's version includes in-frame clones alone and lacks a portion of them. The table shows 65,000 or so clones, with about 91% occurring only once. The specimen was PBMCs. The receptors derive from a woman in her late teens or twenties in good health and CMV-seronegative.

This clone is deemed medium-sized. The rearrangement links TRBV29-1 to TRBJ1-1; the D is unclear. The CDR3 has 11 residues. V lost 1 base and J 7 bases, leaving 7 bases between the germline ends. Germline assignment: CDR1 SQVTM and CDR2 ANQGSEA. CDR3 coding DNA: TGCAGCGTTGAAGGCACTAGTGAAGCTTTCTTT. Its translation: CSVEGTSEAFF.

The V gene is TRBV7-9, the J gene TRBJ1-2; 8 nucleotides match TRBD1. CDR1 and CDR2 (germline): SEHNR, FQNEAQ (reference sequence). CDR3 length equals 16 residues. With 3 bases clipped from V and 3 bases from J, the junction kept 9 bases outside the gene matches. CDR3 amino acids: CASSFPSSGQDYGYTF. Written as DNA, the CDR3 is TGTGCCAGCAGCTTTCCCTCCTCGGGACAGGACTATGGCTACACCTTC.

The chain has TRBV7-3 and TRBJ2-1; D perhaps matches TRBD1 (6 bases). The CDR3 contains 19 residues. In germline, CDR1 is SGHTA, CDR2 FQGTGA. Deletions cut 1 base from V and 5 bases from J, with 24 bases between. DNA for the CDR3: TGTGCCAGCAGCTTAATCGGCAGGGGTCTCCGGCCGAGAGACAATGAGCAGTTCTTC. Residues: CASSLIGRGLRPRDNEQFF. The entire variable domain, with the rest obtained from reference TRBV7-3 and TRBJ2-1, is as follows: GAGVSQTPSNKVTEKGKYVELRCDPISGHTALYWYRQSLGQGPEFLIYFQGTGAADDSGLPNDRFFAVRPEGSVSTLKIQRTERGDSAVYLCASSLIGRGLRPRDNEQFFGPGTRLTVL.

The chain carries TRBV27 and TRBJ2-1, with 11 nucleotides matching TRBD2. The V gene's germline CDR1 is MNHEY and CDR2 SMNVEV (reference sequence). The CDR3 covers 17 residues. J was trimmed by 4 bases and V by 7 bases; bases with no gene match: 12. The chain's CDR3 is CASTWLGGTSGYNEQFF. Written as DNA, the CDR3 is TGTGCCAGCACCTGGCTGGGCGGGACTAGCGGATACAATGAGCAGTTCTTC.

The chain employs TRBV1 and TRBJ2-1; no DNA check was done on the table's D call, TRBD2. TRBV1 is recorded as a pseudogene. The CDR3 length is 10 residues. The DNA for the CDR3 is TGCACCCTGAACCCCAGCGGGAGGTTCTTC. Translated: CTLNPSGRFF.

The chain recombines TRBV27 with TRBJ2-2; perhaps TRBD2 as D (5 bases). Looked up from germline, CDR1 is MNHEY and CDR2 is SMNVEV (reference sequence). V was shortened by 6 bases and J by 6 bases, with 14 bases between the two germline ends. The CDR3 covers 14 residues. CDR3 loop: CASSREVMAGELFF. For the CDR3, the DNA is TGTGCCAGCAGCCGGGAAGTAATGGCCGGGGAGCTGTTTTTT.

V gene TRBV2 combines with J gene TRBJ2-7; 8 bases agree with TRBD1. V gave up 9 bases and J gave up 3 bases; unmatched junction bases: 7. From germline, CDR1 is SNHLY and CDR2 FYNNEI. The CDR3 is made up of 13 amino acids. Written as DNA, the CDR3 is TGTGCCAGTACCGGGACAGGCCTCTACGAGCAGTACTTC. Amino acids: CASTGTGLYEQYF.

The gene calls are TRBV19 and TRBJ1-1, with D possibly matching TRBD1 (6 bases). Germline V gene data show CDR1 as LNHDA and CDR2 as SQIVND (reference sequence). With 5 bases removed from V and 4 bases from J, the gap between germline ends came to 11 bases. This CDR3 spans 13 amino acids. The DNA of the CDR3 is TGTGCCAGTAGTCTCGGACAGTTCACTGAAGCTTTCTTT. The encoded protein is CASSLGQFTEAFF. The entire variable domain, with the rest obtained from reference TRBV19 and TRBJ1-1, is as follows: DGGITQSPKYLFRKEGQNVTLSCEQNLNHDAMYWYRQDPGQGLRLIYYSQIVNDFQKGDIAEGYSVSREKKESFPLTVTSAQKNPTAFYLCASSLGQFTEAFFGQGTRLTVV.